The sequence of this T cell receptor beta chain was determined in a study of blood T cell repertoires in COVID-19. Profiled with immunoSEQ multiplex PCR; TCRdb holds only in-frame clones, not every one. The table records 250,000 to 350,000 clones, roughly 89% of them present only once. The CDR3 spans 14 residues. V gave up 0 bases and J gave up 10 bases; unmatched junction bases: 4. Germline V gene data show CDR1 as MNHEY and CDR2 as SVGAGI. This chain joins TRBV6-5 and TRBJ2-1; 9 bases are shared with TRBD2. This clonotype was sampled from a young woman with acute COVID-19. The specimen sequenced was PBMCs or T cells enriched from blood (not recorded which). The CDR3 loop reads CASSYSILAGEQFF. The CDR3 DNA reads TGTGCCAGCAGTTACTCGATTCTAGCGGGAGAGCAGTTCTTC.